The sequence of this T cell receptor beta chain was determined in a study of shared clonotypes between healthy human individuals. Study information: Each donor had three CD4 naive, three CD4 memory, two CD8 naive and one CD8 memory plate. General observations from the study: Despite large depth, rarefaction showed incomplete sorted-subset sequencing. Clonotypes shared by all four sorted-subset donors had higher generation probabilities than non-shared clonotypes.

Authors' processing steps: ImmunoSEQ junction-only sequences lacked quality scores, so their filtering differed. Clones were sequenced by immunoSEQ multiplex PCR, and TCRdb holds only the in-frame ones, with some missing. V, J and clone size are those of that table, while D and trimming were read from the DNA. The sample has under 350,000 clones; roughly 91% are singletons. The CDR3 length is 15 residues. After removal of 3 bases from V and 1 base from J, the junction contained 6 bases not matched to a gene. In germline, CDR1 is SGHDT, CDR2 YYEEEE. As regards this clone: What it binds is not known.

This rearrangement joins TRBV5-6 to TRBJ1-1; 7 nucleotides agree with TRBD1. The sample taken for sequencing was memory CD8+ T cells sorted from blood. This sample's subset: CD45RO+ cells pooled with CCR7-negative TemRA cells. The TCR originated in a man between 18 and 29 years old in good health. The CDR3 here is CASSSTGAWNTEAFF. The CDR3 DNA is TGTGCCAGCAGCTCCACAGGGGCCTGGAACACTGAAGCTTTCTTT.